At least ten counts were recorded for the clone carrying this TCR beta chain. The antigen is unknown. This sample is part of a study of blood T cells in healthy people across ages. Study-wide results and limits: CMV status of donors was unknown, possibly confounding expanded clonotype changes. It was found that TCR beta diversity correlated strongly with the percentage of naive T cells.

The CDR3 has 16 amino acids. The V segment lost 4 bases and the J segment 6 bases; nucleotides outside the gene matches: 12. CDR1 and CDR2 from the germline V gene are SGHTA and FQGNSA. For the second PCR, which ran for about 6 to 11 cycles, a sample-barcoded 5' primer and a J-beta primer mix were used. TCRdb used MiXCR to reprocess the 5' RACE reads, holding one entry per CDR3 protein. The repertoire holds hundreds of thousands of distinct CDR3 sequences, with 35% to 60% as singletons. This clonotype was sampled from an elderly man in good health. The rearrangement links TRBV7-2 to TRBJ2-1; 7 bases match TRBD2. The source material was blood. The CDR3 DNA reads TGTGCCAGCAGCTGGAGAATTGGGGGAGGGGTCAATGAGCAGTTCTTC. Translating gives CASSWRIGGGVNEQFF. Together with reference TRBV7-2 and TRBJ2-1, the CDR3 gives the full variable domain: GAGVSQSPSNKVTEKGKDVELRCDPISGHTALYWYRQSLGQGLEFLIYFQGNSAPDKSGLPSDRFSAERTGGSVSTLTIQRTQQEDSAVYLCASSWRIGGGVNEQFFGPGTRLTVL.